This T cell receptor (beta chain) was found in a study of Tregs in tolerant kidney transplant recipients (dated by TCRdb to the late 2010s). Some background on the complete study: The study applied TCRbeta sequencing to find donor-specific regulatory T cells before combined kidney and bone marrow transplantation and then followed those same cells after transplant. Several methods of expanding Tregs specific for an allogeneic donor were compared by TCRbeta repertoire sequencing in a few healthy controls. On the study overall, not on this receptor specifically: Because the study included only a small number of patients, the results must be confirmed in larger populations and under other immunosuppression protocols. Biological reproducibility was not directly addressed, though technical replication error appeared minimal. Expanding Tregs with activated donor B cells appeared to identify the most biologically relevant and donor-specific TCRbeta repertoire.

The junction shows trimming of 5 bases on V and 7 bases on J, plus 15 bases between the germline ends. The CDR1 and CDR2 encoded by the germline V gene (reference sequence) are PRHDT and FYEKMQ. From cysteine to phenylalanine, the CDR3 is 13 amino acids long. Only CDR3 DNA is held: 39 bases, read in frame from base 1. Unstimulated Tregs (CD4+CD25+CD127-), CD4+ non-Tregs (CD4+CD25-), CD4 and CD8 cells were FACS-sorted from thawed PBMCs. Healthy control blood was obtained either as purchased buffy coats or from healthy volunteers. Healthy control blood was processed to PBMCs with a Ficoll density gradient and then cryopreserved, whereas patient PBMCs were collected both before and after transplant. Genomic DNA was extracted from sorted cells with the QIAGEN DNeasy Blood and Tissue Kit for TCRbeta CDR3 sequencing. High-throughput TCRbeta CDR3 sequencing, which included PCR amplification with bias correction and internal controls, was done commercially through immunoSEQ. Per the original workflow: Unique productive TCRbeta sequences were defined by CDR3 nucleotide sequence where primers matched, otherwise by CDR3 amino acid sequence with Vbeta and Jbeta genes. To correct sorting error, sequences shared between sorted populations at a frequency ratio of 2:1 or less were removed; the rest were assigned to the higher population. A sequence counted as donor-reactive if, in CFSE-low cells, the sequence had a frequency of at least 0.01% and was expanded at least 5-fold compared with unstimulated cells. Jensen-Shannon divergence calculated on the top 100 TCRbeta sequences ranked by frequency was used to measure repertoire divergence. For any sample with multiple sequencing runs, sorting error was corrected in each run separately before the runs were pooled. This is the immuneACCESS table as TCRdb keeps it, with only in-frame sequences that have V and J called. A part of the clones is gone; compared with another copy, unresolved V genes explain less than half, and the rest is unexplained. V, J and clone size were drawn from that table, and D and trimming were deduced from the DNA. Recorded for this sample are about 240,000 clones; about 80% of them occurred a single time. Under 0.65% of the sample goes to the ten largest clones.

Regarding this clone: The antigen this receptor binds is unknown. No much larger clonotype is one base removed from it; base qualities were not supplied.

This sequence originates from a human donor in good health. This chain is built from TRBV13 and TRBJ2-7, with TRBD1 tentatively as D gene (6 bases match). The specimen sequenced was CD4+ T cells from blood. The CDR3 region: CASSPDRFQEQYF. The DNA sequence is given as TGTGCCAGCAGCCCAGACAGGTTCCAAGAGCAGTACTTC.